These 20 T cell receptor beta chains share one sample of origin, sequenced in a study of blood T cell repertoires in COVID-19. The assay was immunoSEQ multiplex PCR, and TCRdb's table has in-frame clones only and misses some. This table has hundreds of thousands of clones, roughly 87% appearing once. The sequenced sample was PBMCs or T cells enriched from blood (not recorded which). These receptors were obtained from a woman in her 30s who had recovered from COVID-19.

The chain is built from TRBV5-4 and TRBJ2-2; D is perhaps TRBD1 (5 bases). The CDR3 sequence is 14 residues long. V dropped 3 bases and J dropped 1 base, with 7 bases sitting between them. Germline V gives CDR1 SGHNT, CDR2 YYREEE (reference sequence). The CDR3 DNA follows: TGTGCCAGCAGCTCGACAGTGAACACCGGGGAGCTGTTTTTT. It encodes CASSSTVNTGELFF.

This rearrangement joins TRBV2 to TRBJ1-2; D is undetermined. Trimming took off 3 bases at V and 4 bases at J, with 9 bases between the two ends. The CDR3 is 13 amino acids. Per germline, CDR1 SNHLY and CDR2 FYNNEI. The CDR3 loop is CASSEGSFYGYTF. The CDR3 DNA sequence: TGTGCCAGCAGTGAGGGCAGCTTCTATGGCTACACCTTC.

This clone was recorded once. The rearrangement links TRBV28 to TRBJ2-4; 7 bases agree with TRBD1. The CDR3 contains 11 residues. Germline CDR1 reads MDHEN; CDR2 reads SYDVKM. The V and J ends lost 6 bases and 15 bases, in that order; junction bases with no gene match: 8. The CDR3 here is CASRHRGRGYF. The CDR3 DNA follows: TGTGCCAGCAGACACAGGGGCAGAGGGTACTTC.

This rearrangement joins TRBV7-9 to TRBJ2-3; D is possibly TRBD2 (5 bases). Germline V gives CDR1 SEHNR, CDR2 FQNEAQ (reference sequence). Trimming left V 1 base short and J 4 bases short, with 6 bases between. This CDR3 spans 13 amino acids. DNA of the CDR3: TGTGCCAGCAGCTTAGTGCGGGCAGATACGCAGTATTTT. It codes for CASSLVRADTQYF.

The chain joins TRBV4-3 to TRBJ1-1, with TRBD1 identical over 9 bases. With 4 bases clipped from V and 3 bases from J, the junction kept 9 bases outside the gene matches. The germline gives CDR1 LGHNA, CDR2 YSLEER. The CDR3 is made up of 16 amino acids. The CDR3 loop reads CASSRLSGQGYTEAFF. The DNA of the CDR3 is TGCGCCAGCAGCCGTCTATCCGGACAGGGGTACACTGAAGCTTTCTTT.

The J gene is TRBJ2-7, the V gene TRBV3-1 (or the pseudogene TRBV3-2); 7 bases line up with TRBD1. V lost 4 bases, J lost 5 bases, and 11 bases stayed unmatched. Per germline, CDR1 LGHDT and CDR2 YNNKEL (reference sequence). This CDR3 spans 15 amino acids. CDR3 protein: CASSPLTGRGDEQYF. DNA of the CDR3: TGTGCCAGCAGCCCCCTGACAGGGCGAGGGGACGAGCAGTACTTC.

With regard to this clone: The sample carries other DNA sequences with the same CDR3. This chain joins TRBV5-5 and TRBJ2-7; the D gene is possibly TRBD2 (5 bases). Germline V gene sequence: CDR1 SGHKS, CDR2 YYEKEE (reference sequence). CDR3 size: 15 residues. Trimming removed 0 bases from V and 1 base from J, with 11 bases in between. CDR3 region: CASSLGTSGSYEQYF. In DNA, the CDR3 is TGTGCCAGCAGCTTGGGGACCTCGGGGTCCTACGAGCAGTACTTC. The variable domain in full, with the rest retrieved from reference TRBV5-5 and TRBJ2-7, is DAGVTQSPTHLIKTRGQQVTLRCSPISGHKSVSWYQQVLGQGPQFIFQYYEKEERGRGNFPDRFSARQFPNYSSELNVNALLLGDSALYLCASSLGTSGSYEQYFGPGTRLTVT.

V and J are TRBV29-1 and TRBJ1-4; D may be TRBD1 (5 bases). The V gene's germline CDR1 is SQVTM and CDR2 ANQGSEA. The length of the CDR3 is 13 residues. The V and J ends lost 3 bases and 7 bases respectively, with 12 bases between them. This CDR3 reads CSVDKGVGEKLFF. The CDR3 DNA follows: TGCAGCGTTGATAAAGGGGTGGGTGAAAAACTGTTTTTT.

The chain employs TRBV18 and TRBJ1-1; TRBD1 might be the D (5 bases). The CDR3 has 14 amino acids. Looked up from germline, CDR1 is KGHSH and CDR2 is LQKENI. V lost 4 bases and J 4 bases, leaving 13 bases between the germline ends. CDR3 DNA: TGTGCCAGCTCACTGGGCCCAGGGTCCACTGAAGCTTTCTTT. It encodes CASSLGPGSTEAFF.

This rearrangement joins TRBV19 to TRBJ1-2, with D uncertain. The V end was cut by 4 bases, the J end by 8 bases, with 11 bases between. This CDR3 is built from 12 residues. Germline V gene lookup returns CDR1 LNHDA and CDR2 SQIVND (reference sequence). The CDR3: CASSTERTGYTF. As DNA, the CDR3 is TGTGCCAGTAGTACGGAGAGAACGGGCTACACCTTC.

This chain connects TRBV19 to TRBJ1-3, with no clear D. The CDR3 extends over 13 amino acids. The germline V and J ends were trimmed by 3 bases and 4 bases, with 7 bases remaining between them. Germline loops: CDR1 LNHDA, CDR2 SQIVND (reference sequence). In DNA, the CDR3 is TGTGCCAGTAGTATGGTTGGCGGAAACACCATATATTTT. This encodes CASSMVGGNTIYF.

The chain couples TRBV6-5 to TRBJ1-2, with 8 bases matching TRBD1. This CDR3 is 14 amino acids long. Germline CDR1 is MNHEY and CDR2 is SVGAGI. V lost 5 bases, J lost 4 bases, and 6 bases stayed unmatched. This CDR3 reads CASSHQGAGYGYTF. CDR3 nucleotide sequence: TGTGCCAGCAGTCACCAGGGGGCTGGCTATGGCTACACCTTC.

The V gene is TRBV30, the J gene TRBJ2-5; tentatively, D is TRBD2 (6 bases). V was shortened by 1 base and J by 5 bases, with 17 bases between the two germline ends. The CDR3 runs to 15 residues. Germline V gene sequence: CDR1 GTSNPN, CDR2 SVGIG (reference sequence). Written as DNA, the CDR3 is TGTGCCTGGAGTGACGGGACTGGCACAAAGGAGACCCAGTACTTC. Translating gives CAWSDGTGTKETQYF. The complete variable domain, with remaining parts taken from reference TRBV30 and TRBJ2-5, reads SQTIHQWPATLVQPVGSPLSLECTVEGTSNPNLYWYRQAAGRGLQLLFYSVGIGQISSEVPQNLSASRPQDRQFILSSKKLLLSDSGFYLCAWSDGTGTKETQYFGPGTRLLVL.

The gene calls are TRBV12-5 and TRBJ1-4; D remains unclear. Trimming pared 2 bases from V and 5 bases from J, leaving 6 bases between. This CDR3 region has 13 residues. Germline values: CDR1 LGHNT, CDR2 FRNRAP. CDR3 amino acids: CASGLPNNEKLFF. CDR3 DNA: TGTGCTAGTGGTTTGCCTAACAATGAAAAACTGTTTTTT. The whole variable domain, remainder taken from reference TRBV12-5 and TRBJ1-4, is DARVTQTPRHKVTEMGQEVTMRCQPILGHNTVFWYRQTMMQGLELLAYFRNRAPLDDSGMPKDRFSAEMPDATLATLKIQPSEPRDSAVYFCASGLPNNEKLFFGSGTQLSVL.

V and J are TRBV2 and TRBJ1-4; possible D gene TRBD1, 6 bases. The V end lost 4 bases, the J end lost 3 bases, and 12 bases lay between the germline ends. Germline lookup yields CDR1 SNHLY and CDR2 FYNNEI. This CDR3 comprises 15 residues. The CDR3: CASSGYRVANEKLFF. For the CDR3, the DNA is TGTGCCAGCAGTGGATACAGGGTTGCTAATGAAAAACTGTTTTTT.

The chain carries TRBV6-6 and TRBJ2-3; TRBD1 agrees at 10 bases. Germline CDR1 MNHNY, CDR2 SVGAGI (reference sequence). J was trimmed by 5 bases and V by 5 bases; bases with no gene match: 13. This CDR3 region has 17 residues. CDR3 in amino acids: CASSPRTGTGVLDTQYF. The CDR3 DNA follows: TGTGCCAGCAGTCCCCGAACCGGGACAGGGGTGCTAGATACGCAGTATTTT.

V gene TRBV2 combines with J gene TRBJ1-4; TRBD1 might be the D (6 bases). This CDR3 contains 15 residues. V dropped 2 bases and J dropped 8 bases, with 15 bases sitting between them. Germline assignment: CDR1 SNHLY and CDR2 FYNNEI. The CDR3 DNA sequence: TGTGCCAGCAGTGAAAGTACAGGGTCACGGGAAAAACTGTTTTTT. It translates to CASSESTGSREKLFF.

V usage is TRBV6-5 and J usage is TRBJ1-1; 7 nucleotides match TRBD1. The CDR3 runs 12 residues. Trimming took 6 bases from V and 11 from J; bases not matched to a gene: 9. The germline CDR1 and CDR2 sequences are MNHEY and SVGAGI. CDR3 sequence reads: CASSHRGMGAFF. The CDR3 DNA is TGTGCCAGCAGCCACAGGGGAATGGGTGCTTTCTTT.

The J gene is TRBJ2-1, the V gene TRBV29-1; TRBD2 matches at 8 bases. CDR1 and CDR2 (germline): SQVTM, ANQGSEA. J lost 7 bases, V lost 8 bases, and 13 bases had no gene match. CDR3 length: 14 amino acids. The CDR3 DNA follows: TGCAGCTTCTACTCGGGGGGGGGCTCGAATGAGCAGTTCTTC. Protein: CSFYSGGGSNEQFF.

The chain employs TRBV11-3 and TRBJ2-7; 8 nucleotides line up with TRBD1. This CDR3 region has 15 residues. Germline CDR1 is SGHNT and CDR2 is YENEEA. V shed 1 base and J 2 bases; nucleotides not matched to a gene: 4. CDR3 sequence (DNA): TGTGCCAGCAGCTTAGGGGGACAGGAGACCTACGAGCAGTACTTC. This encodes CASSLGGQETYEQYF. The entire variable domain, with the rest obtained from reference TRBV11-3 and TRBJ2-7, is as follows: EAGVVQSPRYKIIEKKQPVAFWCNPISGHNTLYWYLQNLGQGPELLIRYENEEAVDDSQLPKDRFSAERLKGVDSTLKIQPAELGDSAVYLCASSLGGQETYEQYFGPGTRLTVT.